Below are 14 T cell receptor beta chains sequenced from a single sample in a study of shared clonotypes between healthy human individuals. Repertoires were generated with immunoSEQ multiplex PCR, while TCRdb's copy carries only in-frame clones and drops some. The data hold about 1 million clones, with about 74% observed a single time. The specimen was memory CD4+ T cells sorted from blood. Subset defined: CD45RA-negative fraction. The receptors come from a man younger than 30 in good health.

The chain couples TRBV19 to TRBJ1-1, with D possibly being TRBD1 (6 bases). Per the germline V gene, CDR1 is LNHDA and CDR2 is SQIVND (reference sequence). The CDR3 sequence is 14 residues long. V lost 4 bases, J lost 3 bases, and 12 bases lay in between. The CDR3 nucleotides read TGTGCCAGTAGTACAAGAGGGGGGCACACTGAAGCTTTCTTT. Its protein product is CASSTRGGHTEAFF.

This CDR3 is CASSPRQRQSTGELFF. The CDR3 DNA is TGTGCCAGCAGCCCCCGGCAGCGACAGAGCACCGGGGAGCTGTTTTTT. The chain has TRBV7-9 and TRBJ2-2; TRBD1 is a possible D gene (5 bases). The CDR3 is 16 residues long. Germline V lookup: CDR1 SEHNR, CDR2 FQNEAQ (reference sequence). V gave up 5 bases and J gave up 4 bases, with 17 bases separating them.

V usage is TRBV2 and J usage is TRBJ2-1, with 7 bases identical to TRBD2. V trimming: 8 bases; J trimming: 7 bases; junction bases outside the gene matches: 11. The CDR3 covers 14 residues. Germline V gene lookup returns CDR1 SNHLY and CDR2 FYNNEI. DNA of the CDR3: TGTGCCAGCCTTCGGGAGGCGGTTACGAATGAGCAGTTCTTC. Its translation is CASLREAVTNEQFF.

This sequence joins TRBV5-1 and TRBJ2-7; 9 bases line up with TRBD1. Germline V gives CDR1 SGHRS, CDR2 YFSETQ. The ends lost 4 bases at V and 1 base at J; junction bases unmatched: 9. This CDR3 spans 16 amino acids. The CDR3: CASSGKGTGSSYEQYF. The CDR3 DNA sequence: TGCGCCAGCAGCGGGAAGGGGACAGGGTCTTCCTACGAGCAGTACTTC.

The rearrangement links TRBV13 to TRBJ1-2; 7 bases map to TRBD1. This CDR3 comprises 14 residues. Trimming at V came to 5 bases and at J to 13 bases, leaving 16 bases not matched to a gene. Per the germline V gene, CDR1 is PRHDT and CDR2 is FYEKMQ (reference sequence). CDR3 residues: CASSHARQGVTATF. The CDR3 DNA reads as TGTGCCAGCAGCCATGCGAGACAGGGTGTAACGGCCACCTTC.

The CDR3 loop reads CASSESPGQDYGYTF. CDR3 DNA sequence: TGTGCCAGCAGTGAAAGTCCGGGACAGGACTATGGCTACACCTTC. The chain has TRBV6-1 and TRBJ1-2; TRBD1 matches at 8 bases. Germline V gene sequence: CDR1 MNHNS, CDR2 SASEGT. The length of the CDR3 is 15 residues. The ends lost 2 bases at V and 3 bases at J; junction bases unmatched: 5.

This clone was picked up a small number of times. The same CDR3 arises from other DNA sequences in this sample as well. CDR3 residues: CASSYSGSNQPQHF. CDR3 bases: TGTGCCAGCAGTTACTCGGGGAGCAATCAGCCCCAGCATTTT. The rearrangement uses TRBV6-6 and TRBJ1-5; no reliable D call. V was shortened by 0 bases and J by 1 base, with 4 bases between the two germline ends. The CDR3 runs 14 residues. Per the germline V gene, CDR1 is MNHNY and CDR2 is SVGAGI (reference sequence).

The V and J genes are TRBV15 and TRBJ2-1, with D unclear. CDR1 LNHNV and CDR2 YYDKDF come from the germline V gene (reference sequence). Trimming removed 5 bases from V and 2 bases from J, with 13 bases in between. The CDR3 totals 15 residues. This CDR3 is CATSRNRGTYNEQFF. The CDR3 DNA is TGTGCCACCAGCCGAAACAGAGGAACCTACAATGAGCAGTTCTTC.

Written as DNA, the CDR3 is TGTGCCAGCAGAAATATGAATCTCTACGAGCAGTACTTC. Translation gives CASRNMNLYEQYF. This sequence joins TRBV28 and TRBJ2-7; the D is unclear. The CDR3 sequence is 13 residues long. In germline, CDR1 is MDHEN, CDR2 SYDVKM. V dropped 6 bases and J dropped 3 bases, with 12 bases sitting between them.

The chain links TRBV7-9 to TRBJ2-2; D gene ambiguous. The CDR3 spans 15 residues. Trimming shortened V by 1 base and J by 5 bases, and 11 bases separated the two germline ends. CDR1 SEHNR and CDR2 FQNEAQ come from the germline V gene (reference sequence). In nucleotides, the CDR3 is TGTGCCAGCAGCTTAGTAAAGGGCATGACCGGGGAGCTGTTTTTT. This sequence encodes CASSLVKGMTGELFF. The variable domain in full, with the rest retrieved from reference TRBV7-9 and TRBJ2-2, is DTGVSQNPRHKITKRGQNVTFRCDPISEHNRLYWYRQTLGQGPEFLTYFQNEAQLEKSRLLSDRFSAERPKGSFSTLEIQRTEQGDSAMYLCASSLVKGMTGELFFGEGSRLTVL.

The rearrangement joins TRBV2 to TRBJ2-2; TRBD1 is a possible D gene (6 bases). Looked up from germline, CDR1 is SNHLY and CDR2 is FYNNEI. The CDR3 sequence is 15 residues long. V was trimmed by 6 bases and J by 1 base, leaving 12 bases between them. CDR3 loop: CASRGMTGNTGELFF. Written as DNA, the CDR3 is TGTGCCAGCAGGGGCATGACAGGGAACACCGGGGAGCTGTTTTTT.

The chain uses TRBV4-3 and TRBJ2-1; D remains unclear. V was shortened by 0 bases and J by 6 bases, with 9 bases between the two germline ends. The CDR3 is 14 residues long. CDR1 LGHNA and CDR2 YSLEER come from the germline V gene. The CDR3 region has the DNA TGCGCCAGCAGCCAAGAGGGTAGGAGCAATGAGCAGTTCTTC. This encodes CASSQEGRSNEQFF.

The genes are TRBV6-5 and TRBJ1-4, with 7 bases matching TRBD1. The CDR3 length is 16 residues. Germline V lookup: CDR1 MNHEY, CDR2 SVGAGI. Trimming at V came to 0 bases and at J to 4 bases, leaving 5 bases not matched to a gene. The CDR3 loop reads CASSYSGGAGNEKLFF. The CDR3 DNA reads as TGTGCCAGCAGTTACTCAGGGGGCGCGGGTAATGAAAAACTGTTTTTT.

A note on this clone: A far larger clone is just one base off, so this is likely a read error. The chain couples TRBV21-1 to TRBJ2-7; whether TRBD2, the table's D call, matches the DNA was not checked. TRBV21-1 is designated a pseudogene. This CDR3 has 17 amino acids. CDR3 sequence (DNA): TGTGCCGGCAGTCCTGCCGGGACTAGCGGGGGGTCCTACGAGCAGTACTTC. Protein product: CAGSPAGTSGGSYEQYF.